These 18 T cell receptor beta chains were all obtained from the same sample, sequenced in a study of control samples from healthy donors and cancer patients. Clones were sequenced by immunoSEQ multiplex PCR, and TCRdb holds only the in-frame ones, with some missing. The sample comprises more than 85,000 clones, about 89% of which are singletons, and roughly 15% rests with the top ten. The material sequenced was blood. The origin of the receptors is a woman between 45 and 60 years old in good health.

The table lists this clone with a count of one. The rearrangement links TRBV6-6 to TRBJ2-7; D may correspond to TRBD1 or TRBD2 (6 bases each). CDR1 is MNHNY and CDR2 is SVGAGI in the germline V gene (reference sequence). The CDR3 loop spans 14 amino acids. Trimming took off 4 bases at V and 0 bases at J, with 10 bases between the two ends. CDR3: CASSWRGSSYEQYV. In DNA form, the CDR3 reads TGTGCCAGCAGTTGGAGGGGGAGCTCCTACGAGCAGTACGTC.

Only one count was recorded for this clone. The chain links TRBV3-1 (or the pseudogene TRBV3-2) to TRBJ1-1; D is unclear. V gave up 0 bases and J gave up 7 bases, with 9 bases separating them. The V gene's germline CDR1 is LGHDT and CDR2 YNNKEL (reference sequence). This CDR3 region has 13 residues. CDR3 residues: CASSQEVMGEAFF. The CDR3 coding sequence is TGTGCCAGCAGCCAAGAGGTAATGGGTGAAGCTTTCTTT.

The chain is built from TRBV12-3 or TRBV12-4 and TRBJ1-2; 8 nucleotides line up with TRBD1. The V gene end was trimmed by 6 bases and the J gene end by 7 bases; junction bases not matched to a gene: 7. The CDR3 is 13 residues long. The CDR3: CASSPGQGFGYTF. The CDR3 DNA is TGTGCCAGCAGCCCTGGACAGGGATTTGGCTACACCTTC.

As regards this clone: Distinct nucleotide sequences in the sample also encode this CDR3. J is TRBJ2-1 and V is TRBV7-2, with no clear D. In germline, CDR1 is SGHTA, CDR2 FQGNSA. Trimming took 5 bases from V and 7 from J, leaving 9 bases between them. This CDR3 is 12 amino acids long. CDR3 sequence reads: CASSPTGNEQFF. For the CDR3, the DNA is TGTGCCAGCAGCCCAACGGGTAATGAGCAGTTCTTC.

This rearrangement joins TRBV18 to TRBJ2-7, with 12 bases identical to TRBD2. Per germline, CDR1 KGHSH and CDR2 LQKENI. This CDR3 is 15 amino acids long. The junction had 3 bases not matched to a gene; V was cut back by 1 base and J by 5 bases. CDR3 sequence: CASSPRTSGMNEQYV. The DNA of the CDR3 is TGTGCCAGCTCACCACGGACTAGCGGGATGAACGAGCAGTACGTC.

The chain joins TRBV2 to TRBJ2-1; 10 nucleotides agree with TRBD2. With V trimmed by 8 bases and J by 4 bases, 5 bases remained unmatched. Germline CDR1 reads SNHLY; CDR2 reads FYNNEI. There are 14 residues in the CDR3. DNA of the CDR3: TGTGCCAGCGCCCGGACTAGCGGTTACAATGAGCAGTTCTTC. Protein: CASARTSGYNEQFF.

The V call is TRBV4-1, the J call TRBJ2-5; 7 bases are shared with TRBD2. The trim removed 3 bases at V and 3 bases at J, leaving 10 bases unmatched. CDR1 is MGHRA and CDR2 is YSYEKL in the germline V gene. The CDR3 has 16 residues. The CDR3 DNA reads TGCGCCAGCAGCCACCCATCGACTAGCCTAAAAGAGACCCAGTACTTC. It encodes CASSHPSTSLKETQYF.

CDR3 DNA sequence: TGTGCCAGCACGAGACGGAGCTCCTACGAGCAGTACTTC. Protein sequence: CASTRRSSYEQYF. The gene calls are TRBV2 and TRBJ2-7; D ambiguous. CDR1 and CDR2 from the germline V gene are SNHLY and FYNNEI. The CDR3 contains 13 residues. Trimming cost V 7 bases and J 0 bases, with 10 bases left between them.

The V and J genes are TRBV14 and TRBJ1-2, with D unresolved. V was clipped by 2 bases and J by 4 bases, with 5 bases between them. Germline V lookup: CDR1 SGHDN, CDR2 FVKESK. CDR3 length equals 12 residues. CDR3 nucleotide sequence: TGTGCCAGCAGCCAACCAGGCTATGGCTACACCTTC. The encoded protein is CASSQPGYGYTF.

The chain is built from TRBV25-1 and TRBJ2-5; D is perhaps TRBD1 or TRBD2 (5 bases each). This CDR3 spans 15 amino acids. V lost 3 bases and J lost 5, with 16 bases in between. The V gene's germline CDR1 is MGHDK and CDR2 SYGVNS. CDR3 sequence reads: CASSEPSGAGETQYF. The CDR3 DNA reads TGTGCCAGCAGTGAGCCTTCCGGGGCCGGGGAGACCCAGTACTTC.

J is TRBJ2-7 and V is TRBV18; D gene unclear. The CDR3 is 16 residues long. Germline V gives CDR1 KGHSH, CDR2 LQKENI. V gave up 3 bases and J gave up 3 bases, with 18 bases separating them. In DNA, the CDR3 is TGTGCCAGCTCACCCTTTGGGCCCAAGGTCGGCTACGAGCAGTACTTC. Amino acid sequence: CASSPFGPKVGYEQYF.

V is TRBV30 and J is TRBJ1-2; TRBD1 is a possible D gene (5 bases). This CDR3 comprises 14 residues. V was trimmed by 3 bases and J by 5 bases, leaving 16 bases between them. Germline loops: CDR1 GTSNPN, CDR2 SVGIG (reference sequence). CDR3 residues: CAWRSGRPTYGYTF. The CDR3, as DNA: TGTGCCTGGAGGTCGGGACGACCGACTTATGGCTACACCTTC.

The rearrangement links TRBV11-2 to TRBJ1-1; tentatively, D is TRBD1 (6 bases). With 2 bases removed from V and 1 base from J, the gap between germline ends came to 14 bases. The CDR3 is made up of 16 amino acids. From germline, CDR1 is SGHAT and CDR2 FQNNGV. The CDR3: CASSLNFGTPNTEAFF. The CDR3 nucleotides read TGTGCCAGCAGCTTAAATTTTGGGACACCGAACACTGAAGCTTTCTTT.

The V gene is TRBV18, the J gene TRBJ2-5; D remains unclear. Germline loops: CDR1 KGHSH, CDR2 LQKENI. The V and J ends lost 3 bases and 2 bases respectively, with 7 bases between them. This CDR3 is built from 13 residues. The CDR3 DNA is TGTGCCAGCTCACCCGCACTACAAGAGACCCAGTACTTC. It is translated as CASSPALQETQYF.

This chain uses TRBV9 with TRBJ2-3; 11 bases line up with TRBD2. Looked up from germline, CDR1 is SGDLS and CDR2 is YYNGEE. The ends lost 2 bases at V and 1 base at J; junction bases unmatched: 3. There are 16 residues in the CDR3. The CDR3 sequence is CASSVSTSGGTDTQYF. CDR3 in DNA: TGTGCCAGCAGCGTCTCGACTAGCGGGGGCACAGATACGCAGTATTTT.

The CDR3, as DNA: TGTGCCAGCAGCTCGGGACGGGGGGTGGATCAGCCCCAGCATTTT. Its protein product is CASSSGRGVDQPQHF. V is TRBV7-4 and J is TRBJ1-5; TRBD1 is a possible D gene (5 bases). V lost 4 bases and J lost 5, with 15 bases in between. This CDR3 has 15 residues. CDR1 and CDR2 from the germline V gene are SGHVT and SQSDAQ.

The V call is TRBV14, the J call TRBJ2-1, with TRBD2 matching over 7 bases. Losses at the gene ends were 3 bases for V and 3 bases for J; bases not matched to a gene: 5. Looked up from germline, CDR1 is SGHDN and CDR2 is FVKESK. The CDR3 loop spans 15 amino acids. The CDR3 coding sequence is TGTGCCAGCAGCCATTCCCCTAGCGGCTACAATGAGCAGTTCTTC. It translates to CASSHSPSGYNEQFF.

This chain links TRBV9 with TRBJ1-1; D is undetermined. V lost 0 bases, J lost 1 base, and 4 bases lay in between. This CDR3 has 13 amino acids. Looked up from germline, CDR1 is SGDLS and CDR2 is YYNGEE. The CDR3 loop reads CASSVGKNTEAFF. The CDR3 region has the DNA TGTGCCAGCAGCGTAGGTAAGAACACTGAAGCTTTCTTT.